This note documents a single T cell receptor (beta chain) sequence. As yet, its antigen is unknown. Per the germline V gene, CDR1 is SGHVS and CDR2 is FQNEAQ. V lost 2 bases, J lost 4 bases, and 11 bases lay in between. The CDR3 length is 15 residues. This entry belongs to a study of cytomegalovirus exposure and HLA in healthy donors. At the level of the study: Inside one of the first data releases sat around 77 million unique TCRs taken from HLA-typed donors.

The PCR contained 60 Vbeta and 13 Jbeta primers. Clones were read by immunoSEQ multiplex PCR, and TCRdb kept only the in-frame ones, dropping some. The sample yields under 250,000 clones, 75% to 80% seen once. Overall study results and limits: A previous analysis found most TCR beta V segments productive roughly 87% or roughly 30% of the time. What a later analysis reportedly showed was that an Asian-associated ancestry cluster had fewer N-insertions than the roughly 670-donor mean.

Input material: PBMCs. The TCR sequence derives from a male donor in good health and CMV-seronegative. The chain joins TRBV7-8 to TRBJ2-2; the D gene is possibly TRBD1 (6 bases). As DNA, the CDR3 is TGTGCCAGCAGCTTAAGGACAGTTCCCACCGGGGAGCTGTTTTTT. Translation gives CASSLRTVPTGELFF.